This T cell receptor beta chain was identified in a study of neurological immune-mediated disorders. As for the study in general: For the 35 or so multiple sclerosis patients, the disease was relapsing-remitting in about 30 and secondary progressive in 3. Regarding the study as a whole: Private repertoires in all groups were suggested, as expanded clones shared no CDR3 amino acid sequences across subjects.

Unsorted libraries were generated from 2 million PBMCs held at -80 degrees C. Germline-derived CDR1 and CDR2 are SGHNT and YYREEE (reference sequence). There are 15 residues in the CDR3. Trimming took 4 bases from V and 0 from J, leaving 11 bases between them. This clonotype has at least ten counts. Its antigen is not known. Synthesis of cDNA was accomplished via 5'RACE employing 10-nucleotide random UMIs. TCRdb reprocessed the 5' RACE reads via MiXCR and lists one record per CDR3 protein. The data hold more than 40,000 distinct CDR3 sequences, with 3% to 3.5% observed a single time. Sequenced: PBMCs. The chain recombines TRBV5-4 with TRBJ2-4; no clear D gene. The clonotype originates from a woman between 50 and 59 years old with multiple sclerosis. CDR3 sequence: CASSKPTEAKNIQYF. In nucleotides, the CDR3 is TGTGCCAGCAGCAAGCCTACAGAAGCCAAAAACATTCAGTACTTC.